Below, 22 T cell receptor beta chains from the same sample are listed, as sequenced in a study of Tregs in tolerant kidney transplant recipients (dated by TCRdb to between 2018 and 2021). Reading the label with the study, this specimen's time point is: blood sample drawn before combined kidney and bone marrow transplant. The library relied on the immunoSEQ multiplex PCR assay. TCRdb stores this immuneACCESS table with in-frame sequences only. Part of the clones is absent; in the studies checked, under half of the shortfall reflects unresolved V genes, and no reason is known for the rest. Recorded for this sample are just under 65,000 clones; approximately 98% of them occurred a single time. 0.34% of the sample belongs to the ten largest clones. The sequencing used Tregs from blood, collected before the transplant. These receptors originate from a human donor who received a combined kidney and bone marrow transplant.

The chain uses TRBV2 and TRBJ1-3; D perhaps matches TRBD1 (5 bases). V lost 2 bases to trimming and J lost 3 bases, with 14 bases between them. The CDR3 loop spans 16 amino acids. The germline V gene encodes CDR1 SNHLY and CDR2 FYNNEI. CDR3: CASSESGAAYGNTIYF. CDR3 in DNA: TGTGCCAGCAGTGAATCTGGGGCGGCCTATGGAAACACCATATATTTT.

The chain has TRBV7-3 and TRBJ2-2; 9 bases line up with TRBD2. V trimming: 1 base; J trimming: 1 base; junction bases outside the gene matches: 7. This CDR3 is 18 amino acids long. Germline CDR1 and CDR2: SGHTA and FQGTGA. The CDR3 loop reads CASSLRPLAGLNTGELFF. DNA of the CDR3: TGTGCCAGCAGCTTAAGGCCTCTAGCGGGGTTGAACACCGGGGAGCTGTTTTTT.

This rearrangement joins TRBV19 to TRBJ2-2, with D possibly being TRBD1 (6 bases). Trimming stripped 4 bases from V and 5 bases from J, with 14 bases between. Per the germline V gene, CDR1 is LNHDA and CDR2 is SQIVND (reference sequence). The CDR3 is 15 residues long. CDR3 bases: TGTGCCAGTAGTACGGGAACAGGGAGAACCGGGGAGCTGTTTTTT. Its translation is CASSTGTGRTGELFF.

This chain joins TRBV25-1 and TRBJ1-2; 7 bases line up with TRBD1. V gave up 2 bases and J gave up 6 bases; unmatched junction bases: 3. The germline V gene has CDR1 MGHDK and CDR2 SYGVNS. CDR3 size: 13 residues. The CDR3 coding sequence is TGTGCCAGCAGTGAAACAGGGGATAATGGCTACACCTTC. This translates into CASSETGDNGYTF.

The CDR3 here is CASGSTLASTDTQYF. CDR3 coding DNA: TGTGCCAGCGGCTCCACTCTAGCGAGCACAGATACGCAGTATTTT. This chain joins TRBV9 and TRBJ2-3; perhaps TRBD2 as D (6 bases). Trimming pared 7 bases from V and 0 bases from J, leaving 15 bases between. The CDR3 runs to 15 residues. Looked up from germline, CDR1 is SGDLS and CDR2 is YYNGEE.

This clone was detected once. The gene calls are TRBV19 and TRBJ2-7; perhaps TRBD2 as D (6 bases). Looked up from germline, CDR1 is LNHDA and CDR2 is SQIVND (reference sequence). The CDR3 consists of 13 residues. Trimming took 4 bases from V and 3 from J, leaving 10 bases between them. CDR3 DNA sequence: TGTGCCAGTAGTACCGGGAGTTTCTACGAGCAGTACTTC. This encodes CASSTGSFYEQYF.

The chain carries TRBV19 and TRBJ1-2, with D possibly being TRBD1 (5 bases). The V gene lost 2 bases and the J gene lost 1 base, with 11 bases spanning the gap. Germline CDR1 and CDR2: LNHDA and SQIVND (reference sequence). The CDR3 runs 15 residues. CDR3 protein: CASSIQGLGNYGYTF. The CDR3 DNA reads as TGTGCCAGTAGTATACAGGGCTTGGGTAACTATGGCTACACCTTC.

The J gene is TRBJ2-6, the V gene TRBV6-6; 7 bases fit TRBD1. This CDR3 has 15 residues. V was pared by 6 bases and J by 2 bases, with 4 bases of the junction left unmatched. CDR1 MNHNY and CDR2 SVGAGI come from the germline V gene (reference sequence). The CDR3 sequence is CASRTGFPGANVLTF. CDR3 sequence (DNA): TGTGCCAGCAGGACAGGGTTCCCTGGGGCCAACGTCCTGACTTTC.

CDR3 loop: CASSPNRDYYEQYF. The CDR3 bases are TGTGCCAGTAGTCCTAACCGGGACTATTACGAGCAGTACTTC. This chain uses TRBV19 with TRBJ2-7; 7 bases are a match to TRBD2. CDR1 LNHDA and CDR2 SQIVND come from the germline V gene (reference sequence). This CDR3 comprises 14 residues. With V trimmed by 5 bases and J by 4 bases, 8 bases remained unmatched. Complete variable domain (other parts from reference TRBV19 and TRBJ2-7): DGGITQSPKYLFRKEGQNVTLSCEQNLNHDAMYWYRQDPGQGLRLIYYSQIVNDFQKGDIAEGYSVSREKKESFPLTVTSAQKNPTAFYLCASSPNRDYYEQYFGPGTRLTVT.

The chain joins TRBV15 to TRBJ2-5; D call uncertain. V dropped 2 bases and J dropped 4 bases, with 8 bases sitting between them. Germline V lookup: CDR1 LNHNV, CDR2 YYDKDF (reference sequence). The CDR3 is 13 residues long. The CDR3, as DNA: TGTGCCACCAGCAGAAGATTAGTAGAGACCCAGTACTTC. As protein: CATSRRLVETQYF.

This chain uses TRBV6-4 with TRBJ2-2; D might be TRBD1 (6 bases). There are 13 residues in the CDR3. Trimming shortened V by 5 bases and J by 3 bases, and 7 bases separated the two germline ends. From germline, CDR1 is MRHNA and CDR2 SNTAGT. CDR3 sequence reads: CASSNRDTGELFF. The CDR3 DNA sequence: TGTGCCAGCAGTAACAGGGACACCGGGGAGCTGTTTTTT.

This chain connects TRBV2 to TRBJ2-5, with a weak D call TRBD2 (5 bases). Germline loops: CDR1 SNHLY, CDR2 FYNNEI. V was clipped by 3 bases and J by 4 bases, with 12 bases between them. The CDR3 contains 14 residues. DNA of the CDR3: TGTGCCAGCAGTGAGCGGGTCCTTGGAGAGACCCAGTACTTC. This sequence encodes CASSERVLGETQYF.

J is TRBJ2-4 and V is TRBV5-4; the D gene is possibly TRBD2 (5 bases). The length of the CDR3 is 15 residues. Germline V CDR1 and CDR2: SGHNT, YYREEE (reference sequence). V lost 4 bases to trimming and J lost 5 bases, with 16 bases between them. As DNA, the CDR3 is TGTGCCAGCAGCACCCCCGAGGGTAACCAAAACATTCAGTACTTC. Protein product: CASSTPEGNQNIQYF.

The rearrangement links TRBV5-4 to TRBJ2-2; TRBD1 matches 12 bases. Germline assignment: CDR1 SGHNT and CDR2 YYREEE (reference sequence). V trimming: 3 bases; J trimming: 6 bases; junction bases outside the gene matches: 9. The CDR3 length is 17 residues. CDR3 bases: TGTGCCAGCAGCTGGGGACAGGGGGCGCGTGGGTCCGGGGAGCTGTTTTTT. Amino acids: CASSWGQGARGSGELFF.

The chain has TRBV7-3 and TRBJ1-6; 11 bases map to TRBD1. Trimming at V came to 5 bases and at J to 7 bases, leaving 4 bases not matched to a gene. The V gene's germline CDR1 is SGHTA and CDR2 FQGTGA. The CDR3 length is 15 residues. CDR3 sequence (DNA): TGTGCCAGCAGCCACGGGACAGGGGGAAATTCACCCCTCCACTTT. Protein: CASSHGTGGNSPLHF.

This sequence joins TRBV7-2 and TRBJ2-1; TRBD2 matches at 8 bases. The length of the CDR3 is 16 residues. Germline V gene sequence: CDR1 SGHTA, CDR2 FQGNSA. The V and J ends lost 6 bases and 6 bases, in that order; junction bases with no gene match: 13. The CDR3 reads CASRPRGTSSLNEQFF. For the CDR3, the DNA is TGTGCCAGCAGGCCACGAGGGACTAGTTCACTCAATGAGCAGTTCTTC.

The chain combines TRBV2 with TRBJ2-1; maybe TRBD2 (6 bases). V dropped 6 bases and J dropped 9 bases, with 21 bases sitting between them. Germline values: CDR1 SNHLY, CDR2 FYNNEI. This CDR3 has 15 residues. Here the CDR3 reads CASSLRRDLVSEQFF. Here the CDR3 DNA reads TGTGCCAGCAGCTTGAGGCGGGACCTAGTTAGTGAGCAGTTCTTC.

The genes are TRBV5-1 and TRBJ1-2; 7 nucleotides agree with TRBD1. Trimming cost V 3 bases and J 2 bases; bases outside gene matches: 1. This CDR3 region has 13 residues. The germline CDR1 and CDR2 sequences are SGHRS and YFSETQ. CDR3 nucleotides: TGCGCCAGCAGCTCGACAGGGAACTATGGCTACACCTTC. Translating it yields CASSSTGNYGYTF.

CDR3 amino acids: CATSSPGTVGNQPQHF. In nucleotides, the CDR3 is TGTGCCACCAGCAGCCCCGGGACAGTGGGCAATCAGCCCCAGCATTTT. This sequence joins TRBV15 and TRBJ1-5, with TRBD1 matching 7 bases. The germline CDR1 and CDR2 sequences are LNHNV and YYDKDF (reference sequence). The junction had 7 bases not matched to a gene; V was cut back by 3 bases and J by 2 bases. This CDR3 spans 16 amino acids.

CDR3 amino acids: CASSIDRVHTEAFF. In DNA, the CDR3 is TGTGCCAGCAGCATCGACAGGGTTCACACTGAAGCTTTCTTT. This sequence joins TRBV7-2 and TRBJ1-1, with 7 positions matching TRBD1. The J segment lost 3 bases and the V segment lost 5 bases, leaving 6 bases of the junction unmatched. The CDR3 contains 14 residues. Germline CDR1 is SGHTA and CDR2 is FQGNSA.

V usage is TRBV5-5 and J usage is TRBJ1-6; 7 nucleotides agree with TRBD1. CDR3 size: 14 residues. Per the germline V gene, CDR1 is SGHKS and CDR2 is YYEKEE (reference sequence). With V trimmed by 4 bases and J by 14 bases, 12 bases remained unmatched. CDR3 DNA sequence: TGTGCCAGCAGCCCCGGACAGGCCTATTTGTCCCTCCACTTT. Translated: CASSPGQAYLSLHF.

The chain couples TRBV18 to TRBJ1-2, with D perhaps TRBD1 (6 bases). Trimming removed 3 bases at V and 8 bases at J, with 19 bases between. The CDR3 length is 15 residues. Germline lookup yields CDR1 KGHSH and CDR2 LQKENI. The CDR3 bases are TGTGCCAGCTCACCCGACAGGACTCATTTGGCCGGCTACACCTTC. This translates into CASSPDRTHLAGYTF.